The rows below give T cell receptor beta chains drawn from one sample of a study of cytotoxic CD8 clonotypes in ibrutinib-treated CLL. TCRdb's table, derived via immunoSEQ multiplex PCR, lists solely in-frame clones and lacks some. This sample carries some 200,000 clones, about four fifths of them seen once, and the ten largest clones take about 10%. Material: PBMCs, obtained after 12 months of ibrutinib treatment. These receptors originate from a human donor with chronic lymphocytic leukemia. Both conserved end residues are part of each CDR3. The D gene is left open where the match is weak. The size field is filled for only some rows; it gives once, few, many or a size class.

j_call clone_size d_call v_call cdr3_nt cdr3_aa
TRBJ1-1 NA TRBD1 TRBV28 TGTGCCAGCAGTCAGGGACAGGGGGCTTTCACTGAAGCTTTCTTT CASSQGQGAFTEAFF
TRBJ2-7 NA TRBD1 TRBV11-2 TGTGCCAGCAGCTTGGACAGGGGCTACGAGCAGTACTTC CASSLDRGYEQYF
TRBJ1-5 once NA TRBV4-1 TGCGCCAGCAGCCAAGATCACAGTAGAAGGAATCAGCCCCAGCATTTT CASSQDHSRRNQPQHF
TRBJ1-1 NA NA TRBV2 TGTGCCAGCATCCTCTTGACCCGGGGGACTGAAGCTTTCTTT CASILLTRGTEAFF
TRBJ1-2 NA TRBD1 TRBV28 TGTGCCAGCAGTGCGGGGACAGGTTATGGCTACACCTTC CASSAGTGYGYTF
TRBJ1-5 NA NA TRBV6-5 TGTGCCAGCAGTTACGTGGGGGCAGGGCAGCCCCAGCATTTT CASSYVGAGQPQHF
TRBJ2-1 NA NA TRBV4-2 TGTGCCAGCAGCCCCACAGGACAGCTCAATGAGCAGTTCTTC CASSPTGQLNEQFF
TRBJ1-2 NA TRBD1 TRBV5-1 TGCGCCAGCAGCCTGGGACAGGGGGCTTTGGGCTACACCTTC CASSLGQGALGYTF
TRBJ1-3 NA NA TRBV7-8 TGTGCCAGCAGCTTTGGGGGGGGAGGCCAAAGCTCTGGAAACACCATATATTTT CASSFGGGGQSSGNTIYF
TRBJ1-5 few TRBD1 TRBV28 TGTGCCAGCAGTTTGAGACAGGGGGTCAATCAGCCCCAGCATTTT CASSLRQGVNQPQHF
TRBJ1-1 NA NA TRBV27 TGTGCCAGCAGTTGGGGGTGGAACACTGAAGCTTTCTTT CASSWGWNTEAFF
TRBJ1-5 NA TRBD1 TRBV19 TGTGCCAGTACCACCCAGGGGGATGGGCCCCAGCATTTT CASTTQGDGPQHF
TRBJ2-1 NA TRBD1 TRBV6-4 TGTGCCAGCAGTGACTCGGACAGGGGTGAGCAGTTCTTC CASSDSDRGEQFF
TRBJ2-1 once NA TRBV4-1 TGCGCCAGCAGCCAAGAGACTAGGCTTAATGAGCAGTTCTTC CASSQETRLNEQFF
TRBJ1-3 NA NA TRBV5-1 TGCGCCAGCAGCTTGGTAGGCAGCTCTGGAAACACCATATATTTT CASSLVGSSGNTIYF
TRBJ2-7 NA NA TRBV9 TGTGCCAGCAGCTCTACGGGGGCCGAGCAGTACTTC CASSSTGAEQYF
TRBJ2-7 NA NA TRBV2 TGTGCCAGCATGTATAACTACGAGCAGTACTTC CASMYNYEQYF
TRBJ1-6 NA NA TRBV6-1 TGTGCCAGCACGGCAGGGGTTTCACCCCTCCACTTT CASTAGVSPLHF